These 25 T cell receptor beta chains share one sample of origin, sequenced in a study of blood T cells in healthy people across ages. Combining a sample-barcoded 5' primer with a J-beta primer mix, a second PCR ran for roughly 6 to 11 cycles. TCRdb itself ran the 5' RACE reads through MiXCR, one entry per CDR3 protein. The sample includes 980,000 or so distinct CDR3 sequences, roughly 48% seen only once; the top ten take roughly an eighth. Material: blood. These receptors were obtained from a man younger than 45 in good health.

This clonotype came up a few times. The rearrangement uses TRBV6-1 and TRBJ2-7, with D possibly being TRBD1 (6 bases). Germline V gene lookup returns CDR1 MNHNS and CDR2 SASEGT. V gave up 7 bases and J gave up 3 bases, with 16 bases separating them. There are 14 residues in the CDR3. CDR3 region: CASILTGLNYEQYF. CDR3 DNA sequence: TGTGCCAGCATCCTGACAGGTCTCAACTACGAGCAGTACTTC.

This clonotype has just a few counts. This chain connects TRBV15 to TRBJ2-5; TRBD1 matches at 7 bases. V gave up 5 bases and J gave up 1 base; unmatched junction bases: 7. Looked up from germline, CDR1 is LNHNV and CDR2 is YYDKDF (reference sequence). This CDR3 is 15 amino acids long. This CDR3 is CATSPRTGGQETQYF. CDR3 sequence (DNA): TGTGCCACCAGCCCCCGGACAGGAGGCCAAGAGACCCAGTACTTC.

This clonotype was seen a few times. The gene calls are TRBV6-2 or TRBV6-3 and TRBJ2-3; TRBD1 matches at 9 bases. The V gene's germline CDR1 is MNHEY and CDR2 SVGEGT. This CDR3 has 15 residues. V was clipped by 6 bases and J by 0 bases; unmatched bases: 4. Here the CDR3 reads CASRRQGGSTDTQYF. CDR3 DNA: TGTGCCAGCAGACGACAGGGGGGGAGCACAGATACGCAGTATTTT.

The CDR3 is CAWSMRSFNSPLHF. The CDR3 DNA sequence: TGTGCCTGGAGCATGCGCAGTTTCAATTCACCCCTCCACTTT. The chain is built from TRBV30 and TRBJ1-6, with D uncertain. Germline-derived CDR1 and CDR2 are GTSNPN and SVGIG (reference sequence). The V end lost 3 bases, the J end lost 7 bases, and 13 bases lay between the germline ends. This CDR3 is 14 amino acids long. Together with reference TRBV30 and TRBJ1-6, the CDR3 gives the full variable domain: SQTIHQWPATLVQPVGSPLSLECTVEGTSNPNLYWYRQAAGRGLQLLFYSVGIGQISSEVPQNLSASRPQDRQFILSSKKLLLSDSGFYLCAWSMRSFNSPLHFGNGTRLTVT.

This chain joins TRBV6-5 and TRBJ2-4; TRBD2 matches at 7 bases. V gave up 0 bases and J gave up 7 bases; unmatched junction bases: 6. CDR1 is MNHEY, CDR2 SVGAGI, per germline. The CDR3 loop spans 15 amino acids. The CDR3 here is CASSYSNGGRNIQYF. The CDR3 bases are TGTGCCAGCAGTTACTCGAACGGGGGGAGGAACATTCAGTACTTC.

The CDR3 reads CASSLEGAGNQPQHF. The CDR3 bases are TGCGCCAGCAGCTTGGAAGGGGCCGGCAATCAGCCCCAGCATTTT. V usage is TRBV5-1 and J usage is TRBJ1-5; weak D call: TRBD1 (5 bases). CDR1 and CDR2 from the germline V gene are SGHRS and YFSETQ. The CDR3 spans 15 residues. V was cut by 0 bases and J by 2 bases, with 9 bases left in between. The full variable domain, rest sourced from reference TRBV5-1 and TRBJ1-5, is KAGVTQTPRYLIKTRGQQVTLSCSPISGHRSVSWYQQTPGQGLQFLFEYFSETQRNKGNFPGRFSGRQFSNSRSEMNVSTLELGDSALYLCASSLEGAGNQPQHFGDGTRLSIL.

Points on this clonotype: One junction end disagrees with the germline gene, perhaps due to a read error. The chain couples TRBV4-2 to TRBJ2-4, with 12 bases matching TRBD2. The germline gives CDR1 LGHNA, CDR2 YNFKEQ. The CDR3 has 17 residues. CDR3 sequence reads: CASGQVSSGGERNIQYF. The CDR3, as DNA: TGTGCCAGCGGCCAAGTTTCTAGCGGGGGGGAAAGAAACATTCAGTACTTC.

CDR3 loop: CASSELGTGPYEQYF. The CDR3 DNA reads as TGTGCCAGCAGTGAATTGGGGACAGGTCCCTACGAGCAGTACTTC. The chain uses TRBV6-1 and TRBJ2-7; 8 nucleotides match TRBD1. The CDR3 spans 15 residues. Unmatched junction bases numbered 5, after V lost 2 bases and J lost 2 bases. From germline, CDR1 is MNHNS and CDR2 SASEGT.

This sequence joins TRBV12-5 and TRBJ2-1; 9 positions match TRBD1. The CDR3 loop spans 18 amino acids. In germline, CDR1 is LGHNT, CDR2 FRNRAP. With V trimmed by 6 bases and J by 1 base, 13 bases remained unmatched. CDR3 in DNA: TGTGCTAGTGGCCACAATCGGACAGGGGATAGATCCTACAATGAGCAGTTCTTC. Translating gives CASGHNRTGDRSYNEQFF.

Only one count was recorded for this clonotype. The J gene is TRBJ1-1, the V gene TRBV7-8; possibly TRBD1 for D (5 bases). V lost 1 base to trimming and J lost 5 bases, with 14 bases between them. This CDR3 region has 15 residues. Germline values: CDR1 SGHVS, CDR2 FQNEAQ. The CDR3 nucleotides read TGTGCCAGCAGCTTAGTTAGGATGGGACCTACTGAAGCTTTCTTT. It encodes CASSLVRMGPTEAFF.

V is TRBV20-1 and J is TRBJ2-7; D remains unclear. The end of the DNA aligns better with TRBJ2-5, so the J call may be wrong. In germline, CDR1 is DFQATT, CDR2 SNEGSKA (reference sequence). This CDR3 has 15 amino acids. The CDR3 nucleotides read TGCAGTGCTAGAGATAAGTCGAGACCCTCGGGGACCCAGTACTTC. Translating it yields CSARDKSRPSGTQYF.

The chain combines TRBV5-1 with TRBJ1-1; D remains unclear. Germline-derived CDR1 and CDR2 are SGHRS and YFSETQ. Trimming removed 4 bases at V and 0 bases at J, with 7 bases between. This CDR3 region has 13 residues. In DNA, the CDR3 is TGCGCCAGCAGCCATCGGGTGAACACTGAAGCTTTCTTT. Translation: CASSHRVNTEAFF.

A note on this clonotype: Mismatch with germline at one junction end may stem from a read error. The chain links TRBV7-7 to TRBJ2-3; a weak D match, TRBD2 (8 bases). In germline, CDR1 is SSHAT, CDR2 FNYEAQ (reference sequence). The CDR3 loop spans 16 amino acids. The CDR3 DNA sequence: TGTGCTAGCAGCAGCGGGGGAGGGGGCACATTTGATACGCAGTATTTT. Protein sequence: CASSSGGGGTFDTQYF.

This clonotype was counted many times. This chain links TRBV6-1 with TRBJ2-1, with 8 bases identical to TRBD2. The CDR3 contains 14 residues. Trimming removed 5 bases from V and 2 bases from J; junction bases left unmatched: 2. The germline V gene encodes CDR1 MNHNS and CDR2 SASEGT. The CDR3 region has the DNA TGTGCCAGCAGTCGGGGGGGAACCTACAATGAGCAGTTCTTC. Encoded protein: CASSRGGTYNEQFF.

This sequence joins TRBV4-3 and TRBJ2-2; D is perhaps TRBD2 (6 bases). The V end was cut by 0 bases, the J end by 4 bases, with 9 bases between. The germline V gene has CDR1 LGHNA and CDR2 YSLEER. CDR3 size: 15 residues. This chain's CDR3 is CASSQDRDSTGELFF. DNA for the CDR3: TGCGCCAGCAGCCAAGATAGGGACTCCACCGGGGAGCTGTTTTTT.

The chain combines TRBV24-1 with TRBJ2-3, with TRBD1 as a possible D gene (5 bases). The germline V gene encodes CDR1 KGHDR and CDR2 SFDVKD. The V end lost 7 bases, the J end lost 6 bases, and 13 bases lay between the germline ends. The CDR3 sequence is 13 residues long. CDR3 sequence: CATSERGTDTQYF. CDR3 nucleotides: TGTGCCACCAGCGAAAGGGGAACGGATACGCAGTATTTT.

For this clonotype: This clone may be a read error of a much larger clone one base away. V gene TRBV6-5 combines with J gene TRBJ2-1; D remains unclear. The V gene's germline CDR1 is MNHEY and CDR2 SVGAGI. This CDR3 has 13 residues. The ends were cut back, 6 bases at V and 1 base at J, with 7 bases in the middle. The CDR3 here is CASSCQSYNEQFF. The CDR3 DNA reads TGTGCCAGCAGCTGCCAGTCCTACAATGAGCAGTTCTTC.

This clonotype was seen once. V and J are TRBV7-2 and TRBJ2-4, with 8 bases identical to TRBD1. TRBJ2-7 matches the DNA end more closely, so the J call is doubtful. The CDR3 is 14 residues long. The germline V gene has CDR1 SGHTA and CDR2 FQGNSA. The CDR3 loop reads CASSAQGAGYEQYF. DNA of the CDR3: TGTGCCAGCAGCGCCCAGGGGGCTGGATACGAGCAGTACTTC.

The V and J genes are TRBV20-1 and TRBJ2-5; 11 nucleotides match TRBD2. The germline CDR1 and CDR2 sequences are DFQATT and SNEGSKA (reference sequence). This CDR3 is built from 14 residues. Losses at the gene ends were 3 bases for V and 11 bases for J; bases not matched to a gene: 11. CDR3 sequence reads: CSARNSGGVNEQYF. The DNA of the CDR3 is TGCAGTGCTAGGAATAGCGGGGGGGTCAATGAGCAGTACTTC.

The chain combines TRBV3-1 with TRBJ2-1, with D possibly called TRBD1 or TRBD2 (5 bases each). The CDR3 is 12 amino acids. V was pared by 2 bases and J by 10 bases, with 9 bases between. Germline V gene data show CDR1 as LGHDT and CDR2 as YNNKEL (reference sequence). The CDR3 reads CASSQPEGEQFF. The CDR3 DNA follows: TGTGCCAGCAGCCAACCCGAGGGGGAGCAGTTCTTC.

The rearrangement joins TRBV4-3 to TRBJ2-1, with a weak D call TRBD2 (6 bases). V lost 4 bases and J lost 9, with 22 bases in between. Germline CDR1 is LGHNA and CDR2 is YSLEER. The CDR3 has 16 residues. In nucleotides, the CDR3 is TGCGCCAGCAGCCGAGTCGGGGGAGGTGGCCCGGGTGAGCAGTTCTTC. It encodes CASSRVGGGGPGEQFF.

This clonotype has more than one count but fewer than ten. The V gene is TRBV6-1, the J gene TRBJ2-7; 7 nucleotides agree with TRBD1. Germline CDR1 MNHNS, CDR2 SASEGT. The CDR3 contains 12 residues. V shed 8 bases and J 1 base; nucleotides not matched to a gene: 2. As DNA, the CDR3 is TGTGCCAGCGTGGGACAGTCCTACGAGCAGTACTTC. Amino acids: CASVGQSYEQYF.

The rearrangement joins TRBV7-2 to TRBJ2-3; D could derive from TRBD1 or TRBD2 (5 bases each). Germline loops: CDR1 SGHTA, CDR2 FQGNSA. This CDR3 has 15 amino acids. V lost 4 bases and J 2 bases, leaving 13 bases between the germline ends. The DNA of the CDR3 is TGTGCCAGCAGCTCCCCGGGACGCCACACAGATACGCAGTATTTT. It is translated as CASSSPGRHTDTQYF.

The CDR3 sequence: CSVPGTYSYEQYF. In nucleotides, the CDR3 is TGCAGCGTTCCCGGGACATACTCCTACGAGCAGTACTTC. The chain is built from TRBV29-1 and TRBJ2-7; TRBD1 might be the D (6 bases). There are 13 residues in the CDR3. Germline lookup yields CDR1 SQVTM and CDR2 ANQGSEA. V was trimmed by 5 bases and J by 0 bases, leaving 11 bases between them.

The DNA of the CDR3 is TGTGCCAGCAGCTTTTTGGGGGCCAGCTCCTATAATTCACCCCTCCACTTT. This translates into CASSFLGASSYNSPLHF. The chain is built from TRBV5-6 and TRBJ1-6; a weak D match, TRBD1 (6 bases). V lost 2 bases and J lost 0, with 12 bases in between. Per germline, CDR1 SGHDT and CDR2 YYEEEE. The CDR3 has 17 amino acids.